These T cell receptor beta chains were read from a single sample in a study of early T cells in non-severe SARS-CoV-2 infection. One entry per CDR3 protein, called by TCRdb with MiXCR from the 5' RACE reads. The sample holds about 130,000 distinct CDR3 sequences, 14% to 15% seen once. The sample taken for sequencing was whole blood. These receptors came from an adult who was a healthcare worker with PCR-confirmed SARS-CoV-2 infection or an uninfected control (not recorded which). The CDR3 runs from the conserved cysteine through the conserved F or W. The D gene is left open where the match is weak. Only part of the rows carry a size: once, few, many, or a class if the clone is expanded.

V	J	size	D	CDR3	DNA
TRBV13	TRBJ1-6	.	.	CASSIRQNYNSPLHF	TGTGCCAGCAGCATCCGACAGAACTATAATTCACCCCTCCACTTT
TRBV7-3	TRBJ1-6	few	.	CASSLTGRGSPLHF	TGTGCCAGCAGCTTAACAGGGAGGGGTTCACCCCTCCACTTT
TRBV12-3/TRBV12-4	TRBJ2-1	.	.	CASSSRGGSYNEQFF	TGTGCCAGCAGTTCCAGAGGTGGCTCCTACAATGAGCAGTTCTTC
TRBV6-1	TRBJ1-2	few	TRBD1	CASSGGQGPGYGYTF	TGTGCCAGCAGTGGTGGACAGGGTCCAGGCTATGGCTACACCTTC
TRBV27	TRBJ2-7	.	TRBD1	CASSSNRDRSSYEQYF	TGTGCCAGCAGCTCAAACCGGGACAGGAGCTCCTACGAGCAGTACTTC
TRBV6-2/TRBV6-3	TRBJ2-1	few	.	CASTPRPRDEQFF	TGTGCCAGCACCCCCCGGCCACGGGATGAGCAGTTCTTC
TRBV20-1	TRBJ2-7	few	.	CSAGPTSYEQYF	TGCAGTGCCGGGCCCACCTCGTACGAGCAGTACTTC
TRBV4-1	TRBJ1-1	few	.	CASSQGEGVSAEAFF	TGCGCCAGCAGCCAAGGGGAGGGGGTTTCGGCTGAAGCTTTCTTT
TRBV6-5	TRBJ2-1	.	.	CASSIQGNNNEQFF	TGTGCCAGCAGTATCCAGGGGAATAACAATGAGCAGTTCTTC
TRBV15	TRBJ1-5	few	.	CATSRGGRANQPQHF	TGTGCCACCAGCAGAGGAGGCAGGGCGAATCAGCCCCAGCATTTT
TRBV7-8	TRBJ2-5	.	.	CASSRGRTEETQYF	TGTGCCAGCAGCCGAGGGCGGACGGAAGAGACCCAGTACTTC
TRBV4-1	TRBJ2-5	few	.	CASSLVLGAQRETQYF	TGCGCCAGCAGCCTCGTTTTGGGGGCCCAACGAGAGACCCAGTACTTC
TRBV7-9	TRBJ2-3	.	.	CASSSLRPITDTQYF	TGTGCCAGCAGCTCTTTGAGACCAATCACAGATACGCAGTATTTT
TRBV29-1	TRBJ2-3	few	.	CSVEQGGADTQYF	TGCAGCGTTGAACAGGGGGGGGCAGATACGCAGTATTTT
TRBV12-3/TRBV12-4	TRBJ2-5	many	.	CASKDRKKETQYF	TGTGCCAGCAAAGACAGGAAAAAAGAGACCCAGTACTTC
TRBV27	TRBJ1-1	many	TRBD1	CASSFRDRGYTEAFF	TGTGCCAGCAGTTTCCGTGACAGGGGCTACACTGAAGCTTTCTTT
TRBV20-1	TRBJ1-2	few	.	CSAWRQDGYTF	TGCAGTGCATGGCGACAGGATGGCTACACCTTC
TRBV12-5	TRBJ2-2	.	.	CASGLASGELFF	TGTGCTAGTGGTTTAGCGTCCGGGGAGCTGTTTTTT
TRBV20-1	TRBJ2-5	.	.	CSASKRPRQETQYF	TGCAGTGCCAGTAAGCGGCCTCGCCAAGAGACCCAGTACTTC
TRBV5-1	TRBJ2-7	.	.	CASSLGQFSYEQYF	TGCGCCAGCAGCTTGGGACAGTTCTCCTACGAGCAGTACTTC
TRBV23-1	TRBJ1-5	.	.	CASSQSPQHF	TGCGCCAGCAGTCAATCCCCCCAGCATTTT
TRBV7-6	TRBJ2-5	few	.	CASSSGPTGVAQYF	TGTGCCAGCAGCTCCGGCCCCACTGGAGTGGCCCAGTACTTC
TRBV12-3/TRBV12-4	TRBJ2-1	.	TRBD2	CASRLSGGPYNEQFF	TGTGCCAGCAGGCTGAGCGGGGGACCTTACAATGAGCAGTTCTTC
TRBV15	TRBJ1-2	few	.	CATSRQTGVSYGYTF	TGTGCCACCAGCAGGCAAACCGGCGTTAGCTATGGCTACACCTTC
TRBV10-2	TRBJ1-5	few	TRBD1	CASSLGQTDNQPQHF	TGCGCCAGCAGCCTGGGACAGACAGACAATCAGCCCCAGCATTTT
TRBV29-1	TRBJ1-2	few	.	CSVGDTANYGYTF	TGCAGCGTTGGGGACACCGCTAACTATGGCTACACCTTC
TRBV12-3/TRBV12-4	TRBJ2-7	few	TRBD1	CASSLGTGVSYEQYF	TGTGCCAGCAGTTTAGGGACAGGGGTATCCTACGAGCAGTACTTC